These 23 T cell receptor beta chains came from one sample sequenced in a study of patients and donors after allogeneic stem cell transplantation. TCRdb passed the RT-PCR reads through MiXCR, listing each CDR3 protein once. The table shows roughly 940,000 distinct CDR3 sequences, with 15% to 20% occurring only once. The material sequenced was blood, either unsorted or a sorted T cell fraction (not recorded which). Receptors originate from a human donor who was either an allogeneic HSCT recipient or a stem cell or donor lymphocyte infusion donor (not recorded which). It is not recorded whose cells these are; they may come from a transplant donor.

A few counts support this clonotype. CDR3 coding DNA: TGTGCCAGCAGTTACGGGAGACTAGTCACCTACGAGCAGTACTTC. Residues: CASSYGRLVTYEQYF. This sequence joins TRBV6-5 and TRBJ2-7, with D maybe TRBD2 (6 bases). The germline V and J ends were trimmed by 2 bases and 2 bases, with 13 bases remaining between them. The CDR3 sequence is 15 residues long. In germline, CDR1 is MNHEY, CDR2 SVGAGI.

This clonotype was seen more than once but under ten times. V and J are TRBV12-3 or TRBV12-4 and TRBJ2-7; D not certain. The CDR3 consists of 14 residues. Trimming took off 3 bases at V and 0 bases at J, with 9 bases between the two ends. The chain's CDR3 is CASSLTEFSYEQYF. In DNA, the CDR3 is TGTGCCAGCAGTTTGACGGAGTTCTCCTACGAGCAGTACTTC.

The rearrangement joins TRBV5-1 to TRBJ1-1; 9 bases map to TRBD1. The germline CDR1 and CDR2 sequences are SGHRS and YFSETQ. The CDR3 totals 15 residues. Germline trimming cut 4 bases from V and 4 bases from J; bases unmatched to any gene: 8. In nucleotides, the CDR3 is TGCGCCAGCAGCCCGGACAGGGGACAGGTCACTGAAGCTTTCTTT. As protein: CASSPDRGQVTEAFF.

This clonotype was picked up a small number of times. The chain links TRBV4-3 to TRBJ2-2; D ambiguous. Germline V gives CDR1 LGHNA, CDR2 YSLEER. There are 14 residues in the CDR3. V lost 0 bases to trimming and J lost 6 bases, with 8 bases between them. The CDR3 sequence is CASSQESGAGELFF. DNA of the CDR3: TGCGCCAGCAGCCAAGAATCTGGCGCCGGGGAGCTGTTTTTT.

This clonotype was seen repeatedly, ten times or more. The chain combines TRBV7-7 with TRBJ2-2, with a tentative D call TRBD1 (7 bases). CDR1 is SSHAT and CDR2 is FNYEAQ in the germline V gene (reference sequence). The V end was cut by 10 bases, the J end by 5 bases, with 17 bases between. This CDR3 has 14 amino acids. In DNA form, the CDR3 reads TGTGCCACCGCGGGGCAGGGGGGAACCGGGGAGCTGTTTTTT. It yields the protein CATAGQGGTGELFF.

This clonotype was recorded a few times. The rearrangement uses TRBV6-2 or TRBV6-3 and TRBJ2-5; D call uncertain. This CDR3 is built from 14 residues. Germline V CDR1 and CDR2: MNHEY, SVGEGT. Trimming left V 7 bases short and J 3 bases short, with 15 bases between. The CDR3 DNA is TGTGCCAGCAACCGGGCAGGAGAGAAAGAGACCCAGTACTTC. It encodes CASNRAGEKETQYF.

The chain combines TRBV24-1 with TRBJ2-1, with D possibly matching TRBD1 (6 bases). Germline CDR1 reads KGHDR; CDR2 reads SFDVKD. V was trimmed by 4 bases and J by 6 bases, leaving 18 bases between them. This CDR3 has 16 residues. CDR3 in DNA: TGTGCCACCAGTGACTCCCTTAGGGGGAGCCCCAATGAGCAGTTCTTC. This sequence encodes CATSDSLRGSPNEQFF.

In this sample, this clonotype turned up a few times. V gene TRBV29-1 combines with J gene TRBJ2-5; 13 bases are shared with TRBD2. J was trimmed by 2 bases and V by 8 bases; bases with no gene match: 2. CDR3 length: 13 residues. The germline gives CDR1 SQVTM, CDR2 ANQGSEA. The CDR3 coding sequence is TGCAGCACGACTAGCGGGGGGCAAGAGACCCAGTACTTC. Its protein product is CSTTSGGQETQYF.

This clonotype was detected many times. The V gene is TRBV6-2 or TRBV6-3, the J gene TRBJ1-5; TRBD1 is a possible D gene (5 bases). Germline V gene sequence: CDR1 MNHEY, CDR2 SVGEGT. This CDR3 is built from 13 residues. Trimming pared 10 bases from V and 3 bases from J, leaving 13 bases between. CDR3 sequence reads: CATRDGYNQPQHF. The CDR3 DNA reads TGTGCCACCCGGGACGGGTACAATCAGCCCCAGCATTTT.

This clonotype turned up a few times. The chain has TRBV6-6 and TRBJ1-4; D ambiguous. Germline-derived CDR1 and CDR2 are MNHNY and SVGAGI (reference sequence). V lost 2 bases to trimming and J lost 13 bases, with 8 bases between them. This CDR3 is 11 amino acids long. CDR3: CASSYGQILFF. CDR3 DNA sequence: TGTGCCAGCAGTTACGGGCAGATACTGTTTTTT.

This clonotype was observed a few times. The chain carries TRBV19 and TRBJ1-2; a weak D match, TRBD1 (5 bases). Germline values: CDR1 LNHDA, CDR2 SQIVND (reference sequence). V dropped 2 bases and J dropped 2 bases, with 9 bases sitting between them. CDR3 length equals 14 residues. In DNA, the CDR3 is TGTGCCAGTAGTATAAAAGGGGCCAACTATGGCTACACCTTC. This gives the protein CASSIKGANYGYTF. Together with reference TRBV19 and TRBJ1-2, the CDR3 gives the full variable domain: DGGITQSPKYLFRKEGQNVTLSCEQNLNHDAMYWYRQDPGQGLRLIYYSQIVNDFQKGDIAEGYSVSREKKESFPLTVTSAQKNPTAFYLCASSIKGANYGYTFGSGTRLTVV.

This clonotype came up many times. This chain links TRBV12-3 or TRBV12-4 with TRBJ1-5, with D unclear. CDR3 length: 15 amino acids. Trimming shortened V by 1 base and J by 0 bases, and 7 bases separated the two germline ends. CDR3 DNA: TGTGCCAGCAGTTTAGGAGAATTTAGCAATCAGCCCCAGCATTTT. Amino acids: CASSLGEFSNQPQHF.

The gene calls are TRBV11-1 and TRBJ1-1; D unclear. The CDR3 is 14 amino acids. Germline V CDR1 and CDR2: SGHAT, FQDESV (reference sequence). Deletions cut 1 base from V and 8 bases from J, with 14 bases between. Here the CDR3 DNA reads TGTGCCAGCAGCTTAGATTCCCCGGCCGAGGAAGCTTTCTTT. It yields the protein CASSLDSPAEEAFF.

The V and J genes are TRBV20-1 and TRBJ1-2; D remains ambiguous. The CDR3 has 13 amino acids. From germline, CDR1 is DFQATT and CDR2 SNEGSKA (reference sequence). V lost 4 bases to trimming and J lost 1 base, with 10 bases between them. CDR3 loop: CSANPLHNYGYTF. CDR3 coding DNA: TGCAGTGCTAACCCTCTTCATAACTATGGCTACACCTTC.

This clonotype came up a few times. This chain uses TRBV12-3 or TRBV12-4 with TRBJ2-1, with TRBD2 identical over 12 bases. Germline trimming cut 7 bases from V and 5 bases from J; bases unmatched to any gene: 3. The CDR3 length is 14 residues. The CDR3 loop reads CASNLAGGNNEQFF. CDR3 in DNA: TGTGCCAGCAACCTAGCGGGAGGGAACAATGAGCAGTTCTTC.

This clonotype was counted a few times. The chain recombines TRBV12-3 or TRBV12-4 with TRBJ1-5; possibly TRBD1 for D (6 bases). The CDR3 totals 17 residues. With 2 bases removed from V and 7 bases from J, the gap between germline ends came to 21 bases. This CDR3 is CASSLLGVNKGGQPQHF. DNA of the CDR3: TGTGCCAGCAGTTTATTAGGGGTTAATAAGGGGGGGCAGCCCCAGCATTTT.

The chain has TRBV6-5 and TRBJ2-1; no clear D gene. V gave up 2 bases and J gave up 0 bases, with 11 bases separating them. Germline V gene lookup returns CDR1 MNHEY and CDR2 SVGAGI. This CDR3 comprises 16 residues. The chain's CDR3 is CASSYRGKSSYNEQFF. In DNA form, the CDR3 reads TGTGCCAGCAGTTACCGAGGCAAGAGCTCCTACAATGAGCAGTTCTTC.

This clonotype was counted a few times. The chain joins TRBV12-3 or TRBV12-4 to TRBJ1-2; D gene uncertain. With 1 base removed from V and 4 bases from J, the gap between germline ends came to 16 bases. The CDR3 spans 16 residues. CDR3 sequence reads: CASSLEAGRDIYGYTF. In DNA, the CDR3 is TGTGCCAGCAGTTTAGAGGCAGGTCGTGACATCTATGGCTACACCTTC.

This clonotype was detected only a few times. This chain uses TRBV15 with TRBJ1-3; D is possibly TRBD1 (5 bases). The CDR3 runs to 15 residues. The V gene's germline CDR1 is LNHNV and CDR2 YYDKDF (reference sequence). V lost 5 bases, J lost 0 bases, and 11 bases lay in between. The CDR3 sequence: CATSQRQSSGNTIYF. The CDR3 DNA follows: TGTGCCACCAGCCAGCGACAGAGCTCTGGAAACACCATATATTTT.

The chain uses TRBV6-1 and TRBJ2-5; D possibly corresponds to TRBD1 (5 bases). The CDR3 consists of 13 residues. Trimming pared 2 bases from V and 2 bases from J, leaving 6 bases between. Germline V CDR1 and CDR2: MNHNS, SASEGT. CDR3 bases: TGTGCCAGCAGTGAATACAGGCAAGAGACCCAGTACTTC. Its protein is CASSEYRQETQYF.

This clonotype was found a few times. This chain links TRBV6-1 with TRBJ2-7; no clear D. Germline-derived CDR1 and CDR2 are MNHNS and SASEGT. This CDR3 contains 13 residues. Trimming took 6 bases from V and 4 from J, leaving 13 bases between them. The CDR3: CASRSLSVYEQYF. In nucleotides, the CDR3 is TGTGCCAGCAGGTCATTATCCGTGTACGAGCAGTACTTC.

This clonotype was detected only a few times. The chain carries TRBV24-1 and TRBJ1-2; no firm D call. Deletions cut 1 base from V and 2 bases from J, with 4 bases between. CDR3 length: 13 residues. Germline CDR1 is KGHDR and CDR2 is SFDVKD. The CDR3 reads CATSDFKNYGYTF. The CDR3 DNA is TGTGCCACCAGTGATTTTAAGAACTATGGCTACACCTTC.

V is TRBV29-1 and J is TRBJ2-7; possible D gene TRBD1, 6 bases. Between the trimmed V and J ends, which lost 2 bases and 0 bases, there was a span of 14 bases. Per the germline V gene, CDR1 is SQVTM and CDR2 is ANQGSEA. The length of the CDR3 is 15 residues. The CDR3 is CSVELSDRSSYEQYF. CDR3 DNA sequence: TGCAGCGTTGAATTATCCGACAGGAGCTCCTACGAGCAGTACTTC.